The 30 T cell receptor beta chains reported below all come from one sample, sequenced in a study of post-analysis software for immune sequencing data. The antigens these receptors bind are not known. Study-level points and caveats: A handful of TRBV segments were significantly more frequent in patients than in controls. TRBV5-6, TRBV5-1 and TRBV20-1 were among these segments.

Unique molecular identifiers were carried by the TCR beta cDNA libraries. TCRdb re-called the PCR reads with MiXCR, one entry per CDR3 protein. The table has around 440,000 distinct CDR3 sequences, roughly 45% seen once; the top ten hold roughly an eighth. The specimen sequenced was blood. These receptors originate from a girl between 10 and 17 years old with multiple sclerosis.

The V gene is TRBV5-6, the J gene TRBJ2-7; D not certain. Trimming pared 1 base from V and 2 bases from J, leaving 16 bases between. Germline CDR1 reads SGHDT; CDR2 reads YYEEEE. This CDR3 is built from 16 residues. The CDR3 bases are TGTGCCAGCAGCTTGCCCATCGGAGCGACCACCTACGAGCAGTACTTC. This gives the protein CASSLPIGATTYEQYF.

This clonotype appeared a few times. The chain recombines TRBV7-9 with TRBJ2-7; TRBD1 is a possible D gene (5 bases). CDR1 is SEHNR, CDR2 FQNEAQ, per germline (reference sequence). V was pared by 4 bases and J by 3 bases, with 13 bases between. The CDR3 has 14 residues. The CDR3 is CASSSDTDFYEQYF. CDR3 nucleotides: TGTGCCAGCAGCTCGGACACGGATTTCTACGAGCAGTACTTC.

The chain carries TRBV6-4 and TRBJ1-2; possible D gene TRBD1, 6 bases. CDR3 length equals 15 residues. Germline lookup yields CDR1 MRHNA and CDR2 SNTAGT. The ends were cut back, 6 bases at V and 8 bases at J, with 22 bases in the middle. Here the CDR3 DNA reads TGTGCCAGCAGCCCGGGCACAGGGAATACGCGGGGCTACACCTTC. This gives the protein CASSPGTGNTRGYTF.

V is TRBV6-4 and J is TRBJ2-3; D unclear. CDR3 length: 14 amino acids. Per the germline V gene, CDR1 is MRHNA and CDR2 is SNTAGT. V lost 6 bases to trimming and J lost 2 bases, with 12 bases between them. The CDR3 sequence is CASRKAAVTDTQYF. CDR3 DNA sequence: TGTGCCAGCAGGAAGGCGGCAGTCACAGATACGCAGTATTTT.

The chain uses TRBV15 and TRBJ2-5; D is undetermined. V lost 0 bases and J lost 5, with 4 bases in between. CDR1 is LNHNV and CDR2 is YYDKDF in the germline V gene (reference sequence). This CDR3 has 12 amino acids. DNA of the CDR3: TGTGCCACCAGCAGAGAGGTCGAGACCCAGTACTTC. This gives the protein CATSREVETQYF.

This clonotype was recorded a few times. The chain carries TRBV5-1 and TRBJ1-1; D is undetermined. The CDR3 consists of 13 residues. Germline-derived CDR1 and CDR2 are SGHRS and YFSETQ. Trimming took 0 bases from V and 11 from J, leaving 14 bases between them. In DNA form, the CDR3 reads TGCGCCAGCAGCTTGGGCGGCCCCCAGTCGGCTTTCTTT. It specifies CASSLGGPQSAFF.

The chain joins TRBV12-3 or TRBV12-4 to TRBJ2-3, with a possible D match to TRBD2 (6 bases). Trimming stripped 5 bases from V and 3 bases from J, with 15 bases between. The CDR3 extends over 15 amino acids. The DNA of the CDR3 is TGTGCCAGCAGTCCCCCGGGACTCGCTACAGATACGCAGTATTTT. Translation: CASSPPGLATDTQYF.

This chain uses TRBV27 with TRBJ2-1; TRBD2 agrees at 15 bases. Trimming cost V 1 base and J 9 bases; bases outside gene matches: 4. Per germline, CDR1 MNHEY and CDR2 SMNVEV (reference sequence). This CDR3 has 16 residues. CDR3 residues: CASSLFGTSGRREQFF. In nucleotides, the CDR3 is TGTGCCAGCAGTTTATTTGGGACTAGCGGGAGGCGTGAGCAGTTCTTC.

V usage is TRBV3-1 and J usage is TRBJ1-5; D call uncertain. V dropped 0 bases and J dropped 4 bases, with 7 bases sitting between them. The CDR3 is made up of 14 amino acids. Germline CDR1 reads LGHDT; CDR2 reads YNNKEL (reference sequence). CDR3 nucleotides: TGTGCCAGCAGCCAAGACAGCAGGAATCAGCCCCAGCATTTT. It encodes CASSQDSRNQPQHF.

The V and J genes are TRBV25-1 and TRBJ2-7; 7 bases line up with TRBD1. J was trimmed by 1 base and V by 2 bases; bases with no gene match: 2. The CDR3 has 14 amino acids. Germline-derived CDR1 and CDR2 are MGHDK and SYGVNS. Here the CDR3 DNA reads TGTGCCAGCAGTGAAGAACAGGGGTCCTACGAGCAGTACTTC. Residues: CASSEEQGSYEQYF.

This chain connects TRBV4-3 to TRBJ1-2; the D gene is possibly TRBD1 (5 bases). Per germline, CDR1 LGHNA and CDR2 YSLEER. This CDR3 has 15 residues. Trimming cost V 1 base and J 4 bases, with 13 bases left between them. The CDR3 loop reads CASSQGQPLCYGYTF. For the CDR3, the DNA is TGCGCCAGCAGCCAAGGACAGCCACTATGCTATGGCTACACCTTC.

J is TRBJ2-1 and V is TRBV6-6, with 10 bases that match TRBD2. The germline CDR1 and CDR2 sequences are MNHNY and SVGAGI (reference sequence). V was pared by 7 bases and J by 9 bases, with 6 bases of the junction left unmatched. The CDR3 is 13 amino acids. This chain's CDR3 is CASMLAGGGEQFF. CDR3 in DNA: TGTGCCAGCATGTTAGCGGGAGGTGGTGAGCAGTTCTTC.

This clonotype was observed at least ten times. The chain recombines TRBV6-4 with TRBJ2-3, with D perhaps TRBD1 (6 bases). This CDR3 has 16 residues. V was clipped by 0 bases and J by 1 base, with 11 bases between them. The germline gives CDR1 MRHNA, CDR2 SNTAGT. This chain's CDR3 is CASSDSGGSGTDTQYF. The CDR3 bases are TGTGCCAGCAGTGACTCAGGGGGTAGCGGCACAGATACGCAGTATTTT.

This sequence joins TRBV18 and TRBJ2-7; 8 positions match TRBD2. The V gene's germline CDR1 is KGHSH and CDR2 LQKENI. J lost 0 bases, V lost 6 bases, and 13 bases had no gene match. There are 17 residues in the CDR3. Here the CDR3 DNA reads TGTGCCAGCTCCCCCATGCCGGGACTAGAATTCTCCTACGAGCAGTACTTC. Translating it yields CASSPMPGLEFSYEQYF. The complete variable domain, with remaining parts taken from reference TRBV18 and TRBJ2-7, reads NAGVMQNPRHLVRRRGQEARLRCSPMKGHSHVYWYRQLPEEGLKFMVYLQKENIIDESGMPKERFSAEFPKEGPSILRIQQVVRGDSAAYFCASSPMPGLEFSYEQYFGPGTRLTVT.

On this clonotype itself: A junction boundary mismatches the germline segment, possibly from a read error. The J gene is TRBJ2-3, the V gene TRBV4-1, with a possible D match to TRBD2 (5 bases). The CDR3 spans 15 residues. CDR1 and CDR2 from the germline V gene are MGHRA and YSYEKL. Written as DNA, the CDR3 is TGCACCAGCAGCCAAGAATCGGGGAGACCAGATACGCAGTATTTT. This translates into CTSSQESGRPDTQYF.

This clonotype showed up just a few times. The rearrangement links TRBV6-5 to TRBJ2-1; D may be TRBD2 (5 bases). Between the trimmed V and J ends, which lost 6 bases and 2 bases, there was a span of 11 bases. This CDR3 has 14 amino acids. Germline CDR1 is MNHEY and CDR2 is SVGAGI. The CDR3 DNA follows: TGTGCCAGCAGCTCTACTAGGACCTACAATGAGCAGTTCTTC. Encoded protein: CASSSTRTYNEQFF.

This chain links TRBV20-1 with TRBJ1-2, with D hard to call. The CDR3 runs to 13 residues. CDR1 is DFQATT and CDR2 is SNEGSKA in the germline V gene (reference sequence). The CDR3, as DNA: TGCAGCGCCACTACGGGGAATAACTATGGCTACACCTTC. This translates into CSATTGNNYGYTF.

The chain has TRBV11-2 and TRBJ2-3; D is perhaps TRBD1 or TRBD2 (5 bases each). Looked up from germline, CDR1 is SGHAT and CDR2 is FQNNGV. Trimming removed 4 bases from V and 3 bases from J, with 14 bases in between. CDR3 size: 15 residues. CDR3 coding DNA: TGTGCCAGCAGCTCCCTTGGCGAGGGGACAGATACGCAGTATTTT. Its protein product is CASSSLGEGTDTQYF.

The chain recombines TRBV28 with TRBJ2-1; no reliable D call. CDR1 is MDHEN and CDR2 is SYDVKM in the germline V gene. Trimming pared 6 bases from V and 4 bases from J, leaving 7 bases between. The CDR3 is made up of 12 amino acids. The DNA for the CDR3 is TGTGCCAGCAGCTCAGTATACAATGAGCAGTTCTTC. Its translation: CASSSVYNEQFF.

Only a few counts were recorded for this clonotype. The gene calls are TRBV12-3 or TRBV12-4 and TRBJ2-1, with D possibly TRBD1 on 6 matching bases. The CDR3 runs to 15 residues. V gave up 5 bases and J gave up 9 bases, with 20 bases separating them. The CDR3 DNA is TGTGCCAGCAGTACCCTGGGGGCGGTCAAAGTTGAGCAGTTCTTC. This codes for CASSTLGAVKVEQFF.

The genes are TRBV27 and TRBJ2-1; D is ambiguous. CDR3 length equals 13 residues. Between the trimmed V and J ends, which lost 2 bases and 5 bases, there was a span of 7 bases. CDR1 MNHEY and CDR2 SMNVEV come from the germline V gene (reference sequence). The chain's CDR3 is CASSLAFHNEQFF. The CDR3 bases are TGTGCCAGCAGTTTAGCCTTCCACAATGAGCAGTTCTTC.

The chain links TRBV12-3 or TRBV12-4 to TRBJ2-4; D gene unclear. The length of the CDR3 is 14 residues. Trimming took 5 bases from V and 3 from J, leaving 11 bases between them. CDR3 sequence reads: CASSIDSNKNIQYF. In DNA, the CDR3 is TGTGCCAGCAGTATCGACTCGAACAAAAACATTCAGTACTTC.

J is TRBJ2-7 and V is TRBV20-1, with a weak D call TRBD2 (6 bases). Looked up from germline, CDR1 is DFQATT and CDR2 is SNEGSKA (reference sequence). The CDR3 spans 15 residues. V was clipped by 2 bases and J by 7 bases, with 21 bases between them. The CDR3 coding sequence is TGCAGTGCTAGAAGGGTTGGACTAATCTACAATGAGCAGTACTTC. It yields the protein CSARRVGLIYNEQYF.

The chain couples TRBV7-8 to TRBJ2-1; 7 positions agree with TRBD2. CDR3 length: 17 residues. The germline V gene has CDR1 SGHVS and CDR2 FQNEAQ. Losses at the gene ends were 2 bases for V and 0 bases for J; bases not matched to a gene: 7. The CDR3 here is CASSLYFGGSSYNEQFF. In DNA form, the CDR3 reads TGTGCCAGCAGCTTATATTTCGGCGGGAGCTCCTACAATGAGCAGTTCTTC.

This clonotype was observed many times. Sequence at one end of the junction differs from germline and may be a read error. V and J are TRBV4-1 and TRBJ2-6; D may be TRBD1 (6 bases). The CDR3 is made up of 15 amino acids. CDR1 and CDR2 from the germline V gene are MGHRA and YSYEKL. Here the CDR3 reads CASSQEGAGANVLTF. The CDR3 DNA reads TGTGCCAGCAGCCAAGAGGGGGCTGGGGCCAACGTCCTGACTTTC.

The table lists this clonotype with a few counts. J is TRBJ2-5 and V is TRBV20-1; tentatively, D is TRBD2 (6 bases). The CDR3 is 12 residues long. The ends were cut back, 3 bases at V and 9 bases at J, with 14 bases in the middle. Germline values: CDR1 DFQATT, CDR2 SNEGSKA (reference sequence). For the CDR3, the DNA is TGCAGTGCTAGCGGGAGTGCGGAGCCCCAGTACTTC. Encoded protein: CSASGSAEPQYF.

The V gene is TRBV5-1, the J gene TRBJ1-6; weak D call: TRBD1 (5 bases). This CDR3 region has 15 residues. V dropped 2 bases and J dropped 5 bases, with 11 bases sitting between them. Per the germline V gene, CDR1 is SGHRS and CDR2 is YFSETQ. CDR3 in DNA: TGCGCCAGCAGCTTCCAGCAGGGACATAATTCACCCCTCCACTTT. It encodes CASSFQQGHNSPLHF.

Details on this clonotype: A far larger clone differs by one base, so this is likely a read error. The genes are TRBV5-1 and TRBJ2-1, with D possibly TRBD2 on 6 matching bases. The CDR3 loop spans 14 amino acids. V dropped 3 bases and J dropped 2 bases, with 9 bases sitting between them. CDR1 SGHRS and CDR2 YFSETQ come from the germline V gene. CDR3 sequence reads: CASSCSGAYNEQFF. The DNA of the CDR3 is TGCGCCAGCAGCTGTAGCGGAGCCTACAATGAGCAGTTCTTC.

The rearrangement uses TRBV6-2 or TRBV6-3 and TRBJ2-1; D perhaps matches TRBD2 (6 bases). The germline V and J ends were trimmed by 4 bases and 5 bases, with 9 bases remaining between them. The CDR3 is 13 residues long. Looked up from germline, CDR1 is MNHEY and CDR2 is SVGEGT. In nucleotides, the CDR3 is TGTGCCAGCAGTTGGGGACTTAACAATGAGCAGTTCTTC. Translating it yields CASSWGLNNEQFF.

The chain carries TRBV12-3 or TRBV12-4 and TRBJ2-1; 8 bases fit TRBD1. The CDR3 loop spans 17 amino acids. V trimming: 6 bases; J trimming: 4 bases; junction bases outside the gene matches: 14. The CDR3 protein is CASSARQGLLIYNEQFF. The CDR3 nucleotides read TGTGCCAGCAGCGCTCGACAGGGGCTACTCATTTACAATGAGCAGTTCTTC.